Below are 25 T cell receptor beta chains sequenced from a single sample in a study of cytomegalovirus exposure and HLA in healthy donors. Use of 60 Vbeta and 13 Jbeta primers characterized the PCR. The method was immunoSEQ multiplex PCR; TCRdb's version includes in-frame clones alone and lacks a portion of them. This table has under 150,000 clones, around three quarters appearing once. Material for sequencing was PBMCs. These receptors all come from a man aged 18 to 30 in good health and CMV-seronegative.

The chain combines TRBV18 with TRBJ1-1, with a weak D call TRBD1 (5 bases). Germline CDR1 reads KGHSH; CDR2 reads LQKENI. V gave up 6 bases and J gave up 2 bases, with 10 bases separating them. The CDR3 has 13 amino acids. CDR3 DNA sequence: TGTGCCAGCTCTCAGCAGGGTAACACTGAAGCTTTCTTT. Translating gives CASSQQGNTEAFF.

The chain links TRBV19 to TRBJ1-5; 7 positions agree with TRBD1. In germline, CDR1 is LNHDA, CDR2 SQIVND (reference sequence). CDR3 length: 14 residues. V lost 10 bases to trimming and J lost 7 bases; unmatched junction nucleotides: 13. The CDR3 DNA reads TGTGCCACTGCCGAGGGGGCAGGTGGGCAGCCCCAGCATTTT. It codes for CATAEGAGGQPQHF.

The chain has TRBV5-1 and TRBJ1-1; no clear D. From germline, CDR1 is SGHRS and CDR2 YFSETQ. Trimming pared 6 bases from V and 5 bases from J, leaving 8 bases between. The CDR3 length is 11 residues. CDR3 sequence: CASNGQTEAFF. In DNA, the CDR3 is TGCGCCAGCAATGGCCAAACTGAAGCTTTCTTT.

The chain is built from TRBV28 and TRBJ1-2; a possible D gene is TRBD1 (6 bases). The CDR3 sequence is 14 residues long. V was clipped by 2 bases and J by 2 bases, with 9 bases between them. Germline CDR1 is MDHEN and CDR2 is SYDVKM. CDR3 coding DNA: TGTGCCAGCAGTTTAGGGCAGGGGAACTATGGCTACACCTTC. It codes for CASSLGQGNYGYTF.

The chain combines TRBV7-3 with TRBJ2-3; TRBD2 matches 7 bases. The trim removed 3 bases at V and 3 bases at J, leaving 12 bases unmatched. This CDR3 region has 17 residues. Germline CDR1 SGHTA, CDR2 FQGTGA. The CDR3 bases are TGTGCCAGCAGCTTCTCTGGGCGGGAGTCCGGGACAGATACGCAGTATTTT. Translated: CASSFSGRESGTDTQYF.

This clone was seen a single time. CDR3 nucleotide sequence: TGTGCCAGCAGTTTATGGGGGCGTCGGAACACTGAAGCTTTCTTT. Protein sequence: CASSLWGRRNTEAFF. The chain uses TRBV28 and TRBJ1-1; a weak D match, TRBD1 (5 bases). Germline V CDR1 and CDR2: MDHEN, SYDVKM. Deletions cut 0 bases from V and 1 base from J, with 9 bases between. This CDR3 comprises 15 residues.

This chain uses TRBV4-3 with TRBJ2-7, with 13 bases fitting TRBD2. Germline V gene lookup returns CDR1 LGHNA and CDR2 YSLEER. The CDR3 spans 20 residues. V lost 1 base to trimming and J lost 7 bases; unmatched junction nucleotides: 19. CDR3 amino acids: CASSQGPGPLLAGGPREQYF. In nucleotides, the CDR3 is TGCGCCAGCAGCCAAGGGCCAGGTCCTCTACTAGCGGGAGGGCCCAGGGAGCAGTACTTC.

This clone was recorded only once. The genes are TRBV7-3 and TRBJ2-3; 7 bases fit TRBD2. CDR3 size: 15 residues. Germline assignment: CDR1 SGHTA and CDR2 FQGTGA. With V trimmed by 5 bases and J by 4 bases, 9 bases remained unmatched. The CDR3 reads CASSPQTGLADTQYF. As DNA, the CDR3 is TGTGCCAGCAGCCCCCAAACCGGACTAGCAGATACGCAGTATTTT. The variable domain in full, completed from reference TRBV7-3 and TRBJ2-3, reads GAGVSQTPSNKVTEKGKYVELRCDPISGHTALYWYRQSLGQGPEFLIYFQGTGAADDSGLPNDRFFAVRPEGSVSTLKIQRTERGDSAVYLCASSPQTGLADTQYFGPGTRLTVL.

This rearrangement joins TRBV19 to TRBJ2-2, with 7 bases identical to TRBD1. The CDR3 covers 14 residues. V lost 5 bases, J lost 3 bases, and 3 bases stayed unmatched. CDR1 and CDR2 (germline): LNHDA, SQIVND (reference sequence). The CDR3 coding sequence is TGTGCCAGTAGTCAGGGACAGTACACCGGGGAGCTGTTTTTT. The encoded protein is CASSQGQYTGELFF.

V usage is TRBV6-6 and J usage is TRBJ2-3; 8 bases agree with TRBD2. Trimming removed 3 bases from V and 4 bases from J; junction bases left unmatched: 6. The CDR3 runs 15 residues. Germline CDR1 reads MNHNY; CDR2 reads SVGAGI (reference sequence). Here the CDR3 reads CASSYAGGSPDTQYF. CDR3 sequence (DNA): TGTGCCAGCAGTTATGCGGGAGGTAGCCCAGATACGCAGTATTTT.

This clone was observed a single time. This rearrangement joins TRBV6-5 to TRBJ2-7; TRBD2 is a possible D gene (5 bases). Germline lookup yields CDR1 MNHEY and CDR2 SVGAGI. This CDR3 is 13 amino acids long. With 5 bases removed from V and 3 bases from J, the gap between germline ends came to 11 bases. The chain's CDR3 is CASSLTGNYEQYV. The CDR3 bases are TGTGCCAGCAGTCTTACCGGGAACTACGAGCAGTACGTC.

The chain recombines TRBV11-2 with TRBJ2-2; D ambiguous. The CDR3 is 16 amino acids. Trimming cost V 6 bases and J 0 bases, with 14 bases left between them. The germline CDR1 and CDR2 sequences are SGHAT and FQNNGV. The CDR3 region is CASRKTPRTNTGELFF. The CDR3 region has the DNA TGTGCCAGCAGAAAAACCCCGCGGACGAACACCGGGGAGCTGTTTTTT.

This sequence joins TRBV9 and TRBJ1-5, with TRBD1 identical over 7 bases. This CDR3 region has 15 residues. CDR1 and CDR2 from the germline V gene are SGDLS and YYNGEE. V dropped 0 bases and J dropped 2; count of bases not matched to a gene: 2. The CDR3 DNA sequence: TGTGCCAGCAGCGTAGGGCAGGGGGGCAATCAGCCCCAGCATTTT. Protein product: CASSVGQGGNQPQHF.

V is TRBV6-6 and J is TRBJ1-2, with 7 bases fitting TRBD1. V lost 9 bases and J lost 1; bases outside the gene matches: 5. CDR1 MNHNY and CDR2 SVGAGI come from the germline V gene (reference sequence). CDR3 length equals 13 residues. DNA of the CDR3: TGTGCCAGTAACCGGGACAGTAACTATGGCTACACCTTC. Amino acids: CASNRDSNYGYTF.

This clone was seen a handful of times. The genes are TRBV6-5 and TRBJ2-1; D gene uncertain. In germline, CDR1 is MNHEY, CDR2 SVGAGI. This CDR3 has 14 amino acids. V shed 4 bases and J shed 5 bases, with 12 bases lying between them. The CDR3 nucleotides are TGTGCCAGCAGTTCTATAACAGCAAACAATGAGCAGTTCTTC. Amino acids: CASSSITANNEQFF.

This chain uses TRBV4-3 with TRBJ2-7, with 7 nucleotides matching TRBD2. V shed 4 bases and J 1 base; nucleotides not matched to a gene: 4. This CDR3 has 14 residues. CDR1 LGHNA and CDR2 YSLEER come from the germline V gene. CDR3 sequence reads: CASSLSSGSYEQYF. Here the CDR3 DNA reads TGCGCCAGCAGCCTCTCTAGCGGTTCCTACGAGCAGTACTTC.

This clone was seen a single time. V gene TRBV2 combines with J gene TRBJ2-5; 7 nucleotides line up with TRBD2. The CDR3 length is 16 residues. Trimming cost V 2 bases and J 0 bases; bases outside gene matches: 6. Germline CDR1 SNHLY, CDR2 FYNNEI. CDR3: CASSEITGGNQETQYF. DNA of the CDR3: TGTGCCAGCAGTGAAATTACGGGAGGTAACCAAGAGACCCAGTACTTC.

V is TRBV7-9 and J is TRBJ2-1; TRBD1 matches 10 bases. Germline-derived CDR1 and CDR2 are SEHNR and FQNEAQ (reference sequence). CDR3 length equals 16 residues. V lost 6 bases to trimming and J lost 3 bases; unmatched junction nucleotides: 8. CDR3 nucleotide sequence: TGTGCCAGCAGTCCACCGGGACAGGGGCACTACAATGAGCAGTTCTTC. This encodes CASSPPGQGHYNEQFF.

Points on this clone: Given the absence of the conserved phenylalanine or tryptophan at the CDR3 end, a read error is likely. The chain is built from TRBV30 and TRBJ1-4; D gene uncertain. Germline CDR1 reads GTSNPN; CDR2 reads SVGIG (reference sequence). CDR3 length: 13 amino acids. V lost 3 bases and J 8 bases, leaving 13 bases between the germline ends. Written as DNA, the CDR3 is TGTGCCTGGAGCGTACAGAGCGGGGAAAAACTGTTTGTT. It yields the protein CAWSVQSGEKLFV.

The chain links TRBV19 to TRBJ2-1; 9 bases fit TRBD2. CDR3 length: 16 residues. With V trimmed by 0 bases and J by 4 bases, 4 bases remained unmatched. CDR1 is LNHDA, CDR2 SQIVND, per germline (reference sequence). The CDR3, as DNA: TGTGCCAGTAGTATAGATGCCAGCGGGAGGTACAATGAGCAGTTCTTC. Translated, it gives CASSIDASGRYNEQFF.

This chain joins TRBV9 and TRBJ2-1; the D is unclear. From germline, CDR1 is SGDLS and CDR2 YYNGEE. This CDR3 has 14 amino acids. Trimming removed 0 bases from V and 5 bases from J, with 9 bases in between. CDR3 nucleotides: TGTGCCAGCAGCGTAGCGGGTCCGCACAATGAGCAGTTCTTC. Its translation: CASSVAGPHNEQFF. The full variable domain, in which reference TRBV9 and TRBJ2-1 provide the parts outside the CDR3, is DSGVTQTPKHLITATGQRVTLRCSPRSGDLSVYWYQQSLDQGLQFLIQYYNGEERAKGNILERFSAQQFPDLHSELNLSSLELGDSALYFCASSVAGPHNEQFFGPGTRLTVL.

This sequence joins TRBV19 and TRBJ1-5; D not certain. The CDR3 consists of 12 residues. V was trimmed by 3 bases and J by 6 bases, leaving 6 bases between them. Germline-derived CDR1 and CDR2 are LNHDA and SQIVND (reference sequence). This CDR3 reads CASSISLQPQHF. The CDR3 DNA follows: TGTGCCAGTAGTATCAGTCTTCAGCCCCAGCATTTT.

The J gene is TRBJ2-7, the V gene TRBV6-5; TRBD1 matches 9 bases. Trimming at V came to 6 bases and at J to 4 bases, leaving 10 bases not matched to a gene. CDR1 is MNHEY, CDR2 SVGAGI, per germline. CDR3 length equals 15 residues. CDR3 coding DNA: TGTGCCAGCAGCCGCACGGGACAGGGCCAGTACGAGCAGTACTTC. Amino acid sequence: CASSRTGQGQYEQYF.

This chain joins TRBV7-3 and TRBJ2-1; TRBD2 matches at 9 bases. CDR1 and CDR2 from the germline V gene are SGHTA and FQGTGA. The CDR3 extends over 15 amino acids. Germline trimming cut 0 bases from V and 9 bases from J; bases unmatched to any gene: 6. The CDR3 here is CASSLTPGTSSEQFF. The CDR3, as DNA: TGTGCCAGCAGCTTAACCCCTGGGACTAGCAGTGAGCAGTTCTTC.

CDR3 region: CASSTGLAVSYEQYF. CDR3 in DNA: TGTGCCAGCAGCACCGGACTAGCTGTGTCCTACGAGCAGTACTTC. The V and J genes are TRBV11-2 and TRBJ2-7; TRBD2 matches at 8 bases. The CDR3 is made up of 15 amino acids. V trimming: 5 bases; J trimming: 1 base; junction bases outside the gene matches: 7. Germline V lookup: CDR1 SGHAT, CDR2 FQNNGV.